The 8 T cell receptor beta chains reported below all come from one sample, sequenced in a study of blood T cell repertoires in COVID-19. Only in-frame clones appear in the TCRdb table, and some are missing; sequencing was by immunoSEQ multiplex PCR. This table has approximately 69,000 clones, 82% appearing once. The sample consisted of peripheral blood. The receptors shown here come from a woman aged 80 or older with acute or convalescent COVID-19.

V and J are TRBV9 and TRBJ2-1; perhaps TRBD2 as D (5 bases). Trimming pared 4 bases from V and 5 bases from J, leaving 19 bases between. Germline V gives CDR1 SGDLS, CDR2 YYNGEE. The CDR3 runs to 16 residues. In nucleotides, the CDR3 is TGTGCCAGCAGCACAGACCCAAGAGGGAGCGACAATGAGCAGTTCTTC. It specifies CASSTDPRGSDNEQFF.

As for this clone: Other nucleotide sequences in the sample specify the same CDR3. The rearrangement joins TRBV18 to TRBJ2-3; TRBD1 agrees at 8 bases. This CDR3 is 14 amino acids long. Germline values: CDR1 KGHSH, CDR2 LQKENI. V lost 3 bases and J lost 4; bases outside the gene matches: 3. The DNA for the CDR3 is TGTGCCAGCTCACCTCAGGGGGCGCCAGATACGCAGTATTTT. Translated, it gives CASSPQGAPDTQYF.

There are a few counts of this clone. V gene TRBV19 combines with J gene TRBJ1-6; the match to TRBD1 covers 8 bases. The V and J ends lost 0 bases and 10 bases, in that order; junction bases with no gene match: 11. The CDR3 covers 17 residues. CDR1 and CDR2 from the germline V gene are LNHDA and SQIVND (reference sequence). The CDR3 DNA reads TGTGCCAGTAGTATAGATCGAGGAGACAGGGGACACTCACCCCTCCACTTT. It specifies CASSIDRGDRGHSPLHF.

The chain joins TRBV7-9 to TRBJ1-2; D remains ambiguous. CDR3 length: 14 amino acids. Between the trimmed V and J ends, which lost 5 bases and 1 base, there was a span of 11 bases. CDR1 and CDR2 from the germline V gene are SEHNR and FQNEAQ (reference sequence). The CDR3 DNA sequence: TGTGCCAGCAGCCTACCCCTCATTAACTATGGCTACACCTTC. Its translation is CASSLPLINYGYTF.

This clone has just one count. The chain has TRBV30 and TRBJ2-2; TRBD2 is a possible D gene (8 bases). CDR1 is GTSNPN, CDR2 SVGIG, per germline (reference sequence). This CDR3 spans 19 amino acids. With 2 bases removed from V and 9 bases from J, the gap between germline ends came to 31 bases. CDR3 nucleotides: TGTGCCTGGAGTACCATCGGAAAGGGGACAGCGGGAGTCGGCCGGGAGCTGTTTTTT. Encoded protein: CAWSTIGKGTAGVGRELFF.

The rearrangement links TRBV7-2 to TRBJ2-7; D is ambiguous. V was clipped by 1 base and J by 0 bases, with 10 bases between them. The CDR3 has 15 amino acids. Germline V gives CDR1 SGHTA, CDR2 FQGNSA. The CDR3 region has the DNA TGTGCCAGCAGCTTAGTCCTCCTGAGCTCCTACGAGCAGTACTTC. Translating gives CASSLVLLSSYEQYF.

This clone came up a few times. The chain has TRBV29-1 and TRBJ1-2; possibly TRBD1 for D (6 bases). The V and J ends lost 7 bases and 7 bases respectively, with 19 bases between them. Germline V gene lookup returns CDR1 SQVTM and CDR2 ANQGSEA. This CDR3 is 13 amino acids long. CDR3 residues: CSAGIGGLVGYTF. The CDR3 region has the DNA TGCAGCGCCGGGATTGGGGGCTTGGTTGGCTACACCTTC.

The rearrangement joins TRBV28 to TRBJ2-2; the match to TRBD2 covers 13 bases. V was pared by 4 bases and J by 7 bases, with 3 bases of the junction left unmatched. This CDR3 contains 15 residues. CDR1 and CDR2 (germline): MDHEN, SYDVKM. The CDR3 here is CASSSGLAGHGELFF. Here the CDR3 DNA reads TGTGCCAGCAGTTCGGGACTAGCGGGACACGGGGAGCTGTTTTTT. The variable domain in full, completed from reference TRBV28 and TRBJ2-2, reads DVKVTQSSRYLVKRTGEKVFLECVQDMDHENMFWYRQDPGLGLRLIYFSYDVKMKEKGDIPEGYSVSREKKERFSLILESASTNQTSMYLCASSSGLAGHGELFFGEGSRLTVL.